This T cell receptor beta chain was identified during a study of blood T cell repertoires in COVID-19. Per the authors' pipeline: Reference gene primer amplification gave nucleated cell count estimates. Repertoires were generated with immunoSEQ multiplex PCR, while TCRdb's copy carries only in-frame clones and drops some. V, J and clone size were drawn from that table, and D and trimming were deduced from the DNA. The table records 390,000 or so clones, around 87% of them present only once. The CDR3 loop spans 16 amino acids. Germline CDR1 and CDR2: LNHDA and SQIVND (reference sequence). Trimming cost V 3 bases and J 2 bases; bases outside gene matches: 6. Enrollment of patients from Seattle took place during active infection, with longitudinal follow-up.

The V and J genes are TRBV19 and TRBJ2-2; 7 nucleotides align to TRBD2. This clonotype was sampled from a woman aged 25-40 years with COVID-19, enrolled during active disease. Material for sequencing was peripheral blood. The CDR3 protein is CASSILGAGNTGELFF. The CDR3 DNA reads as TGTGCCAGTAGTATTTTGGGAGCGGGAAACACCGGGGAGCTGTTTTTT.